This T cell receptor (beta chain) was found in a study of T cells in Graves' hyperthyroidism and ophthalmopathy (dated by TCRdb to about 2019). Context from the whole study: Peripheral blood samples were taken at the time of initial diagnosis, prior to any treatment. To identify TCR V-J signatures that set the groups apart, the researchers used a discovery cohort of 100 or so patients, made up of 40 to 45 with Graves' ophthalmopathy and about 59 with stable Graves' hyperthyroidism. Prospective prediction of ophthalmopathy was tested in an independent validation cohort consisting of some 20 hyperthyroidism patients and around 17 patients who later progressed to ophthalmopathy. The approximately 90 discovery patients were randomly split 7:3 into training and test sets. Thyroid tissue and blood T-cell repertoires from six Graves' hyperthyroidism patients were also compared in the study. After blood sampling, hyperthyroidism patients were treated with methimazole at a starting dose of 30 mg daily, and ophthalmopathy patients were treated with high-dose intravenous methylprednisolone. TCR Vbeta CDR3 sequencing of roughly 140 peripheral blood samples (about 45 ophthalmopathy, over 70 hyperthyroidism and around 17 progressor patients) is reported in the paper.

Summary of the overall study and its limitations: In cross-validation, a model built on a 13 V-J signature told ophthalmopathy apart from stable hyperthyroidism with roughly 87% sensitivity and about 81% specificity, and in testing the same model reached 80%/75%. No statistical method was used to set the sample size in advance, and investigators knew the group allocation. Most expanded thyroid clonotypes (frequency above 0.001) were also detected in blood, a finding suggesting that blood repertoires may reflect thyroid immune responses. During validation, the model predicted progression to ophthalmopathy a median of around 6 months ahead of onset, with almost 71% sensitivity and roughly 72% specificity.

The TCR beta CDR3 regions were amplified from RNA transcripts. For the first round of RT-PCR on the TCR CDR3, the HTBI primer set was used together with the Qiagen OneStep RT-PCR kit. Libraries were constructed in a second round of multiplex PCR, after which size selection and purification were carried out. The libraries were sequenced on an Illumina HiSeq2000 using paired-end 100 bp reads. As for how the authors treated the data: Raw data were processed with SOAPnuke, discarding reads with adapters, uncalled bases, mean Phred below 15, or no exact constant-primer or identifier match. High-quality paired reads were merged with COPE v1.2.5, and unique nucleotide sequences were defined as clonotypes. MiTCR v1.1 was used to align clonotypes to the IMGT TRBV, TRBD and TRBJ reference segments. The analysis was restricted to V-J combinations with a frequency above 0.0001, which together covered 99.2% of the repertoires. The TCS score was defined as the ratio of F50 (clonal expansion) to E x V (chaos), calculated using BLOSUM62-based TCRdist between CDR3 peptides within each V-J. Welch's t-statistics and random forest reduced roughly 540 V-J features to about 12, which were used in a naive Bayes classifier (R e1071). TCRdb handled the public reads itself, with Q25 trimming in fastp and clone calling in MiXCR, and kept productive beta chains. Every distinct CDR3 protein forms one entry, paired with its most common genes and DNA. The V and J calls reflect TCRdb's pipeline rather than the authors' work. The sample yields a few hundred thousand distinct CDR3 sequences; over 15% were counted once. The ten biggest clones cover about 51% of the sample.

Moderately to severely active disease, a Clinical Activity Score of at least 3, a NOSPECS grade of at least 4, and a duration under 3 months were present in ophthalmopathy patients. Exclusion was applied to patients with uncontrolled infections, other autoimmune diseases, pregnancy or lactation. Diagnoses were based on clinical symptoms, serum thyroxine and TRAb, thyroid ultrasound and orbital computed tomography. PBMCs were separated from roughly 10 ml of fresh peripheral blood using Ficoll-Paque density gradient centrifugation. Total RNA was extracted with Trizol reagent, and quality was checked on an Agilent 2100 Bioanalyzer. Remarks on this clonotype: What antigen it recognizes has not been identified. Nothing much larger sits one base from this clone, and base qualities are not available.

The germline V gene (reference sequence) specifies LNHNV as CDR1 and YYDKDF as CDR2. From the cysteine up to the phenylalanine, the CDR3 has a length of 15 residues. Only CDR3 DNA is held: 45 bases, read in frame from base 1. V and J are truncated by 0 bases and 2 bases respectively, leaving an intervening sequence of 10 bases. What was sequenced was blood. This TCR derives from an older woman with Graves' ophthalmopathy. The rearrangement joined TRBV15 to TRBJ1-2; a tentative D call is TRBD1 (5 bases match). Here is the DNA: TGTGCCACCAGCAGAGAACTCGACAGAAACTATGGCTACACCTTC. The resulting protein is CATSRELDRNYGYTF. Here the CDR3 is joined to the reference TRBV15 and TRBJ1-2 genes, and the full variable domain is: DAMVIQNPRYQVTQFGKPVTLSCSQTLNHNVMYWYQQKSSQAPKLLFHYYDKDFNNEADTPDNFQSRRPNTSFCFLDIRSPGLGDTAMYLCATSRELDRNYGYTFGSGTRLTVV.